The clone carrying this T cell receptor beta chain has only a few counts. Its antigen is not known. In germline, CDR1 is MNHNS, CDR2 SASEGT. The V gene end was trimmed by 9 bases and the J gene end by 4 bases; junction bases not matched to a gene: 9. CDR3 length: 14 residues. These data belong to a study of identical twins. Unique molecular identifiers were present on cDNA, and template switching added a universal primer site. TCRdb re-called the 5' RACE reads with MiXCR, one entry per CDR3 protein. The profile shows around 480,000 distinct CDR3 sequences, about 13% of them singletons. Study findings and constraints: With monozygotic twins, out-of-frame TCR alpha sharing exceeded what models estimated.

The data were also submitted as part of a second study, on yellow fever vaccine responses in identical twins.

Sequencing was performed on CD4+ T cells sorted from blood. This chain links TRBV6-1 with TRBJ2-1, with TRBD1 identical over 7 bases. The clonotype originates from a young woman in good health. The DNA for the CDR3 is TGTGCCAGGTTGGTAGGGGGCAAGTACAATGAGCAGTTCTTC. Translation: CARLVGGKYNEQFF.